This TCR beta chain was documented in a study of blood T cell repertoires in COVID-19. Study background: The study drew acute and convalescent COVID-19 samples from the United States, Italy and Spain.

CDR3 length: 15 amino acids. V was pared by 6 bases and J by 1 base, with 5 bases of the junction left unmatched. Germline V gives CDR1 SNHLY, CDR2 FYNNEI. The table lists this clone with a few counts. This table comes from immunoSEQ multiplex PCR, and its TCRdb copy is limited to in-frame clones, with some not included. This table has 120,000 to 150,000 clones, 88% appearing once. The sequence was obtained from a man in his fifties or sixties with active or convalescent COVID-19. The chain links TRBV2 to TRBJ2-2, with 7 bases identical to TRBD2. Sequenced: peripheral blood. CDR3 sequence (DNA): TGTGCCAGCAGGGGCGGGAGCGGGAACACCGGGGAGCTGTTTTTT. Encoded protein: CASRGGSGNTGELFF.